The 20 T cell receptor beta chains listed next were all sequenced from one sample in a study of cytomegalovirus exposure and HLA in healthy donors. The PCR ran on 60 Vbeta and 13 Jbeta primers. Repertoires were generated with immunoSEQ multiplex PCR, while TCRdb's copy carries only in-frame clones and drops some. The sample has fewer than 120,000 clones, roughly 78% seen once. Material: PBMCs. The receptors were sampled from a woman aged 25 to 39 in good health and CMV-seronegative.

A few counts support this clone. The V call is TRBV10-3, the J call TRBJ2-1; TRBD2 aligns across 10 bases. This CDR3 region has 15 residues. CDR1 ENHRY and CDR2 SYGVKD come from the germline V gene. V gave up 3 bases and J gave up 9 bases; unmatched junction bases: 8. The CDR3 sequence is CAISDLAGDVSEQFF. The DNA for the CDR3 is TGTGCCATCAGTGACCTAGCGGGAGATGTTAGTGAGCAGTTCTTC.

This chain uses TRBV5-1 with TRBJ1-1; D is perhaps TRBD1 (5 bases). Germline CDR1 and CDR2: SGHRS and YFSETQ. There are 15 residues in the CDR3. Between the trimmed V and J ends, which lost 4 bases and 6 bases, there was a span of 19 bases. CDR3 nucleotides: TGCGCCAGCAGCGGGGCACCCGGGCCGGGCCCTGAAGCTTTCTTT. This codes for CASSGAPGPGPEAFF.

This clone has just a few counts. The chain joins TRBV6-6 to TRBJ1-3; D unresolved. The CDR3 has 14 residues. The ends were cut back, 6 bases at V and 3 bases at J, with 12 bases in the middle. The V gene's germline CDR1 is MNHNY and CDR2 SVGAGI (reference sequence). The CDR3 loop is CASSFTELGNTIYF. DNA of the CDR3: TGTGCCAGCAGCTTCACAGAACTTGGAAACACCATATATTTT.

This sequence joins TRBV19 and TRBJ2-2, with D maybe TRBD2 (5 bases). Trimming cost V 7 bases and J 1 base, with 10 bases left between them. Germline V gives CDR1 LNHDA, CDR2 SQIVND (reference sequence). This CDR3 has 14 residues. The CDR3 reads CASTGYGNTGELFF. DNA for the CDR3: TGTGCCAGTACGGGGTACGGGAACACCGGGGAGCTGTTTTTT.

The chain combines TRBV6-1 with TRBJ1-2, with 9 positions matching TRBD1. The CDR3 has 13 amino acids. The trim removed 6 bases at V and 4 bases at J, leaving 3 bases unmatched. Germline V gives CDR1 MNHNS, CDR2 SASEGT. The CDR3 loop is CASRRQGVYGYTF. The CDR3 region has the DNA TGTGCCAGCAGGAGACAGGGGGTCTATGGCTACACCTTC.

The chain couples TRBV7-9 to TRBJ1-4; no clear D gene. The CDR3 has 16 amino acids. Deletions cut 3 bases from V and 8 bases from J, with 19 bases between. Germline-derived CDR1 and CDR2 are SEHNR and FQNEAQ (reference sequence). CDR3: CASSLRAGRLGEKLFF. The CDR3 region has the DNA TGTGCCAGCAGCTTGAGGGCAGGCCGGTTGGGAGAAAAACTGTTTTTT.

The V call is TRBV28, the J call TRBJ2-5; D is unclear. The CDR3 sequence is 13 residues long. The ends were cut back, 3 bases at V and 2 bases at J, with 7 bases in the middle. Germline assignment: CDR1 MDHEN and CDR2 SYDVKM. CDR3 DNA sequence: TGTGCCAGCAGTTTCGAGCTACAAGAGACCCAGTACTTC. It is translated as CASSFELQETQYF.

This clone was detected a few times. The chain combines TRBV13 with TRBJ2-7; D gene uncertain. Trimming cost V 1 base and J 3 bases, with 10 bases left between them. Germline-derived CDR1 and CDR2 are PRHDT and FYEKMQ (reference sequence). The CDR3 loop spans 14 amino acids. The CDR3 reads CASSLVSISYEQYF. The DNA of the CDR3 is TGTGCCAGCAGCTTAGTTAGCATAAGCTACGAGCAGTACTTC. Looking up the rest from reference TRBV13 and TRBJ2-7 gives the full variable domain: AAGVIQSPRHLIKEKRETATLKCYPIPRHDTVYWYQQGPGQDPQFLISFYEKMQSDKGSIPDRFSAQQFSDYHSELNMSSLELGDSALYFCASSLVSISYEQYFGPGTRLTVT.

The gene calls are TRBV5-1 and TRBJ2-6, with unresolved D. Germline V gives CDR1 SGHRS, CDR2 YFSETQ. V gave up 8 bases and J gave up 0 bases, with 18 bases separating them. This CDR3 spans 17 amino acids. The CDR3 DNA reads TGCGCCAGTCGAAACCGGGTTAGAACCTCTGGGGCCAACGTCCTGACTTTC. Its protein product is CASRNRVRTSGANVLTF.

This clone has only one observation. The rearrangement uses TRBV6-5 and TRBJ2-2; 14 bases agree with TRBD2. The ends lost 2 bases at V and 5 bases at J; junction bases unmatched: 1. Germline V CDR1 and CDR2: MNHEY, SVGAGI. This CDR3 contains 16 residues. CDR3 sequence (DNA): TGTGCCAGCAGTTACGGACTAGCGGGGGGAACCGGGGAGCTGTTTTTT. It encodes CASSYGLAGGTGELFF.

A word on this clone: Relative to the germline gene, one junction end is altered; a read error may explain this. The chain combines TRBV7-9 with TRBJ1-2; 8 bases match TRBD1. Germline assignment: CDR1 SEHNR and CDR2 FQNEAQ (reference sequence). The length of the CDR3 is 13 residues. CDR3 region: CASSLLDRDSYTF. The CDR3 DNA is TGTGCTAGCAGCTTGTTGGACAGGGATAGCTACACCTTC. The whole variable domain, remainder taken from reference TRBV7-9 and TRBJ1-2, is DTGVSQNPRHKITKRGQNVTFRCDPISEHNRLYWYRQTLGQGPEFLTYFQNEAQLEKSRLLSDRFSAERPKGSFSTLEIQRTEQGDSAMYLCASSLLDRDSYTFGSGTRLTVV.

The CDR3 spells CASSSGTGSVDTEAFF. The DNA of the CDR3 is TGTGCCAGCAGCTCCGGGACAGGGAGTGTGGACACTGAAGCTTTCTTT. This chain uses TRBV11-2 with TRBJ1-1; the match to TRBD1 covers 9 bases. With V trimmed by 4 bases and J by 3 bases, 9 bases remained unmatched. Germline values: CDR1 SGHAT, CDR2 FQNNGV. The CDR3 runs 16 residues. Together with reference TRBV11-2 and TRBJ1-1, the CDR3 gives the full variable domain: EAGVAQSPRYKIIEKRQSVAFWCNPISGHATLYWYQQILGQGPKLLIQFQNNGVVDDSQLPKDRFSAERLKGVDSTLKIQPAKLEDSAVYLCASSSGTGSVDTEAFFGQGTRLTVV.

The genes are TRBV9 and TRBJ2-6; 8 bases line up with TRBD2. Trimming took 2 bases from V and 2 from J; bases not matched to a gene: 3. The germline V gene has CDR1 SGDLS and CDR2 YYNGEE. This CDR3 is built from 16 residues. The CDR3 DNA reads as TGTGCCAGCAGCGTGCGGGGGGCGCCTGGGGCCAACGTCCTGACTTTC. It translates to CASSVRGAPGANVLTF.

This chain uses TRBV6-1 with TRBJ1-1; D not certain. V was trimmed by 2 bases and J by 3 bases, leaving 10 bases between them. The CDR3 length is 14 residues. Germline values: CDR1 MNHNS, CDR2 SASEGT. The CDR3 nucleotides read TGTGCCAGCAGTGAATTGGGGAGGTACACTGAAGCTTTCTTT. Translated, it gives CASSELGRYTEAFF.

CDR3 protein: CASSQDPPRGGERNEQFF. CDR3 sequence (DNA): TGCGCCAGCAGCCAAGATCCCCCTCGCGGGGGGGAACGGAATGAGCAGTTCTTC. The rearrangement joins TRBV4-3 to TRBJ2-1, with 9 bases aligning to TRBD2. Germline V CDR1 and CDR2: LGHNA, YSLEER. Germline trimming cut 0 bases from V and 7 bases from J; bases unmatched to any gene: 13. This CDR3 is 18 amino acids long.

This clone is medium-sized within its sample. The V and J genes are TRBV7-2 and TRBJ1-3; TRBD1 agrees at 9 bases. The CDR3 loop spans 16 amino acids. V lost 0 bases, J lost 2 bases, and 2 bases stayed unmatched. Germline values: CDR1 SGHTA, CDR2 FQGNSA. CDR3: CASSLAGQGTGNTIYF. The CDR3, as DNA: TGTGCCAGCAGCTTAGCAGGACAGGGGACTGGAAACACCATATATTTT.

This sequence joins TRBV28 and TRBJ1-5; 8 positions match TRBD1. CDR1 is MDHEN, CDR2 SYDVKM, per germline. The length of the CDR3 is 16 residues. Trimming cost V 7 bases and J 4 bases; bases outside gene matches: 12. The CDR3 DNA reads TGTGCCAGCACGCCGTCCCTGGGACAGGATAATCAGCCCCAGCATTTT. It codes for CASTPSLGQDNQPQHF.

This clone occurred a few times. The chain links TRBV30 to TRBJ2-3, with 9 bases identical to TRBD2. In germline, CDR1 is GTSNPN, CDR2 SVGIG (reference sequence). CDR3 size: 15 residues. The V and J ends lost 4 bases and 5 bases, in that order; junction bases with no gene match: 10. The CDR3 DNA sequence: TGTGCCTGGATTCCCTGGCGGGGGGGCGGAGATACGCAGTATTTT. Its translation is CAWIPWRGGGDTQYF. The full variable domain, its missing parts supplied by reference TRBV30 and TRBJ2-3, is SQTIHQWPATLVQPVGSPLSLECTVEGTSNPNLYWYRQAAGRGLQLLFYSVGIGQISSEVPQNLSASRPQDRQFILSSKKLLLSDSGFYLCAWIPWRGGGDTQYFGPGTRLTVL.

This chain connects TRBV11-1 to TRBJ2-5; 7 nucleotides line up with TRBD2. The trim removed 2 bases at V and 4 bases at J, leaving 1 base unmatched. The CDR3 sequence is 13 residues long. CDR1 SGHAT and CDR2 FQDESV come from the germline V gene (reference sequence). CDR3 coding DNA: TGTGCCAGCAGCTTAAGGGAGGGAGAGACCCAGTACTTC. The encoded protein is CASSLREGETQYF.

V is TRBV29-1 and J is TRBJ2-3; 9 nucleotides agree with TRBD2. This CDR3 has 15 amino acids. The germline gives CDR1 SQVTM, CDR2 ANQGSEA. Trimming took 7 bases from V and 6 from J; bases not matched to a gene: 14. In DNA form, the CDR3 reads TGCAGCGCCACCCACGGGCGGGGGGGCCGGGATACGCAGTATTTT. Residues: CSATHGRGGRDTQYF.